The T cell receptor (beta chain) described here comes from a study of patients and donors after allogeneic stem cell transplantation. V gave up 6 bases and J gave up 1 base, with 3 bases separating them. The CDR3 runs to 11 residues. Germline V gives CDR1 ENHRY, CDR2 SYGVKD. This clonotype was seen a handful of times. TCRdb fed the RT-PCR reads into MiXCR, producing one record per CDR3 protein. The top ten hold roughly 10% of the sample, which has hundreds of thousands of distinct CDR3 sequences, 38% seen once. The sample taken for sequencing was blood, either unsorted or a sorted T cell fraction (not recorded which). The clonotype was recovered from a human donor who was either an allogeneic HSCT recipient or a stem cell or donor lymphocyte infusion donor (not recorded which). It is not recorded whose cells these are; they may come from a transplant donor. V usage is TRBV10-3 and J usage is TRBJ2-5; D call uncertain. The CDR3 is CAIRAQETQYF. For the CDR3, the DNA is TGTGCCATCAGGGCCCAAGAGACCCAGTACTTC.